The clone carrying this T cell receptor beta chain was seen many times. The target antigen is unknown. The data were taken from a study of T cells in Graves' hyperthyroidism and ophthalmopathy. Study-wide results and caveats: Most expanded thyroid clonotypes above 0.001 recurred in blood. For ophthalmopathy, model prediction preceded onset by a median 6.5 months.

Trimming removed 4 bases from V and 4 bases from J; junction bases left unmatched: 16. The CDR3 runs 18 residues. Germline CDR1 reads MNHEY; CDR2 reads SVGEGT. TCR beta CDR3 regions were amplified from RNA transcripts. The HTBI set primed first-round TCR CDR3 RT-PCR. TCRdb called the multiplex PCR reads again in MiXCR, with one record for every CDR3 protein. This sample has roughly 510,000 distinct CDR3 sequences; more than 20% occur once, and the top ten carry around a quarter. Patients were excluded because of uncontrolled infection, other autoimmune disease, pregnancy or lactation. Diagnoses used clinical symptoms, serum thyroxine and TRAb, thyroid ultrasound and orbital computed tomography.

The chain recombines TRBV6-2 or TRBV6-3 with TRBJ1-2; 9 nucleotides line up with TRBD1. The sequenced material came from blood. The clonotype originates from a man between 18 and 35 years old with Graves' hyperthyroidism. The CDR3 nucleotides are TGTGCCAGCAGTTCACCCCCGGGGACAGGGAAGTGGAGCTATGGCTACACCTTC. Amino acids: CASSSPPGTGKWSYGYTF.